The TCR beta chain described here comes from a study of cytomegalovirus exposure and HLA in healthy donors. Broader study findings: Another analysis was done later, and it associated 15,000 to 20,000 TCR beta sequences with HLA alleles at 0.05 false discovery rate.

The PCR contained 60 Vbeta and 13 Jbeta primers. Original processing methods: About 12 million shared chains were among the about 80 million unique TCR beta chains that a later analysis counted. Some clones are missing from TCRdb's copy, which holds only in-frame ones; the method was immunoSEQ multiplex PCR. V and J calls and clone size are copied from that table; D and trimming were computed from the DNA. The sample lists more than 120,000 clones, 82% occurring once. The CDR3 contains 8 residues. Regarding this clone: Its matching antigen is unknown.

The TCR comes from a male donor in good health and CMV-seronegative. Sample: PBMCs. V usage is TRBV21-1 and J usage is TRBJ1-5; the DNA was not used to check the table's D call, TRBD1. TRBV21-1 is classified as a pseudogene. CDR3 region: CASRQGLF. The CDR3 nucleotides read TGTGCCAGCAGACAGGGTCTTTTT.